The rows below give T cell receptor beta chains drawn from one sample of a study of blood T cell repertoires in COVID-19. TCRdb's copy holds only in-frame clones and misses some; the assay was immunoSEQ multiplex PCR. The repertoire holds under 200,000 clones, with 86% as singletons. Sequencing input: peripheral blood. The receptor source for this set is a man between 18 and 35 years old with acute or convalescent COVID-19. CDR3s include the opening cysteine and the closing phenylalanine or tryptophan.

TRBJ2-5 | TRBV2 | CASSEGRETQYF
TRBJ1-5 | TRBV2 | CASSEWGGIQPQHF
TRBJ2-2 | TRBV2 | CAIAPGQEIFANTGELFF
TRBJ1-1 | TRBV28 | CASSFRSTEAFF
TRBJ1-1 | TRBV30 | CAWSGQMRTEAFF
TRBJ1-2 | TRBV29-1 | CSVVIRFGYGYTF
TRBJ1-4 | TRBV27 | CASSPTATGSEKLFF
TRBJ1-1 | TRBV28 | CASSPTGLGEAFF
TRBJ1-1 | TRBV28 | CASSFAVLDDTGPQSHTEAFF
TRBJ2-1 | TRBV6-5 | CASISGGAVNEQFF
TRBJ2-3 | TRBV6-5 | CASSKQGFKDTQYF
TRBJ1-1 | TRBV2 | CASSSRTGETEAFF
TRBJ2-1 | TRBV7-9 | CASSPLAVPNEQFF
TRBJ1-3 | TRBV3-1/TRBV3-2 | CASSQVHRQSASGNTIYF
TRBJ2-1 | TRBV4-1 | CASSQEGYNNEQFF
TRBJ2-6 | TRBV5-1 | CASSSYRDSGANVLTF
TRBJ1-5 | TRBV29-1 | CSVVGRGGISNQPQHF
TRBJ1-5 | TRBV27 | CASSRARNQPQHF
TRBJ1-4 | TRBV7-9 | CASSYNQANEKLFF
TRBJ2-7 | TRBV5-5 | CASTDRKIDILSYEQYF
TRBJ1-5 | TRBV11-2 | CASSLTGSNQPQHF
TRBJ1-2 | TRBV4-1 | CASSQAAGTHYGYTF
TRBJ1-2 | TRBV5-1 | CASSAGANYGYTF
TRBJ2-1 | TRBV5-1 | CASRPGLAGDNEQFF
TRBJ2-5 | TRBV6-1 | CASSETSGVATQYF
TRBJ1-3 | TRBV25-1 | CASSEGAGGEFFGNTIYF
TRBJ2-1 | TRBV7-2 | CASSLAVSLNEQFF
TRBJ1-1 | TRBV7-8 | CASSTRQPNTEAFF
TRBJ2-1 | TRBV2 | CASSPRLAGGLSYEQFF
TRBJ1-1 | TRBV7-2 | CASTPQGLEAFF
TRBJ2-3 | TRBV5-1 | CASSEGLSTDTQYF
TRBJ1-6 | TRBV4-1 | CASSQWPPEQTNNSPLHF
TRBJ2-2 | TRBV10-1 | CASSETVYTGELFF
TRBJ1-3 | TRBV5-1 | CASSLTVSGNTIYF
TRBJ2-3 | TRBV5-4 | CASSLQGARDTQYF
TRBJ1-2 | TRBV2 | CASSAEGTNYGYTF
TRBJ2-1 | TRBV10-1 | CASSELPGQGVSYNEQFF
TRBJ1-4 | TRBV6-1 | CASSEQGAEKLFF
TRBJ2-2 | TRBV5-4 | CASSSKTANTGELFF
TRBJ2-4 | TRBV4-1 | CASSLGVAKNIQYF
TRBJ1-1 | TRBV5-1 | CASSLGGGTEAFF
TRBJ2-1 | TRBV2 | CASSDSGGGNEQFF
TRBJ1-1 | TRBV5-1 | CASSPSVNTEAFF
TRBJ2-1 | TRBV6-5 | CASSYTGGPYEQFF
TRBJ1-1 | TRBV4-2 | CASSQVPTQNTEAFF
TRBJ2-1 | TRBV7-7 | CASSSGLAGGQGPYNEQFF
TRBJ2-7 | TRBV10-3 | CATQGDRDYEQYF